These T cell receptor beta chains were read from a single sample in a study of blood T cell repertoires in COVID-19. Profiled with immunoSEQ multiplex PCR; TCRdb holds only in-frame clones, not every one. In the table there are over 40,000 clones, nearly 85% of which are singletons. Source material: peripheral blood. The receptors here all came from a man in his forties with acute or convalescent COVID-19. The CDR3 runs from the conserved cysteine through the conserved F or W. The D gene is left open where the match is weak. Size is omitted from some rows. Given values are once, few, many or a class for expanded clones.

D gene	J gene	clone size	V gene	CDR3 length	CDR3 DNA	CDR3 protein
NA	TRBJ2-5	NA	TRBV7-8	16	TGTGCCAGCAGCTCCATTGGGGGGTCGGCTCAAGAGACCCAGTACTTC	CASSSIGGSAQETQYF
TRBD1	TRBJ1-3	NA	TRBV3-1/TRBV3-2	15	TGTGCCAGCAGCCGCCAACAGGGGGCAGGAAACACCATATATTTT	CASSRQQGAGNTIYF
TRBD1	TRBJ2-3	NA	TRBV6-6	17	TGTGCCAGCAGTCGATCGAGCAGGGGGCGAGGCACAGATACGCAGTATTTT	CASSRSSRGRGTDTQYF
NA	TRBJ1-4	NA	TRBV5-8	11	TGTGCCAGCAGCTTACACGAAAAACTGTTTTTT	CASSLHEKLFF
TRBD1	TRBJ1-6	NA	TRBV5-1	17	TGCGCCAGCAGCTTATACACAGGGGGCTTGAATAATTCACCCCTCCACTTT	CASSLYTGGLNNSPLHF
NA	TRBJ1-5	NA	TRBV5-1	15	TGCGCCAGCAGCTTGGCCCCAGGGAAGGAACAGCCCCAGCATTTT	CASSLAPGKEQPQHF
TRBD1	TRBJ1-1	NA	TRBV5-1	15	TGCGCCAGCAGACGTACAGGGGGCGAATTGACTGAAGCTTTCTTT	CASRRTGGELTEAFF
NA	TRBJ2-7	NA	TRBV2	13	TGTGCCAGGACGGGAGAGGGGACGGAAGAGCAGTACTTC	CARTGEGTEEQYF
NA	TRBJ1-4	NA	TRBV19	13	TGTGCCAGTAATCCCAGAACTAATGAAAAACTGTTTTTT	CASNPRTNEKLFF
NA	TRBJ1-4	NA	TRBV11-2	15	TGTGCCAGCAGCTTAAGTTTGACAGGTCTCAGGAAACTGTTTTTT	CASSLSLTGLRKLFF
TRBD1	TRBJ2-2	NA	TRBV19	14	TGTGCCAGTAGGTTACAGGGGGTCACCGGGGAGCTGTTTTTT	CASRLQGVTGELFF
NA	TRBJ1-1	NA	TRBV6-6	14	TGTGCCAGCAGTACCAGGACACAGAACACTGAAGCTTTCTTT	CASSTRTQNTEAFF
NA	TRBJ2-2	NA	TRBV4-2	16	TGTGCCAGCAGCCAGGACCTTGCGGGAATCACCGGGGAGCTGTTTTTT	CASSQDLAGITGELFF
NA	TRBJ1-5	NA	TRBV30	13	TGTGCCTGGAGTACAGGGATTGAGAGGCCCCAGCATTTT	CAWSTGIERPQHF
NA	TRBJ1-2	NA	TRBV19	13	TGTGCCAGTAGTATGCAGGGGACGGGTGGCTACACCTTC	CASSMQGTGGYTF
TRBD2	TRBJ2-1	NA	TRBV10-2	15	TGCGCCAGCAGTGAGTGGACTAGCGGGACGGGTGAGCAGTTCTTC	CASSEWTSGTGEQFF
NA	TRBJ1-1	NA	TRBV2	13	TGTGCCAGCACTATCGGAGAGAACACTGAAGCTTTCTTT	CASTIGENTEAFF
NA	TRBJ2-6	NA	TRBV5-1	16	TGCGCCAGCAGCTTGGACGGGGTAGCTGGGGCCAACGTCCTGACTTTC	CASSLDGVAGANVLTF
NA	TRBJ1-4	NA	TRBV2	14	TGTGCCAGCACCAAGGGAAGGGGGAATGAAAAACTGTTTTTT	CASTKGRGNEKLFF
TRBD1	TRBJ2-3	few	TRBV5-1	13	TGCGCCAGCAGCTTGGACCCCAGGGGGACGCAGTATTTT	CASSLDPRGTQYF
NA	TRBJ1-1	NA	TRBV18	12	TGTGCCAGCTCCTTGACAGGAACTGAAGCTTTCTTT	CASSLTGTEAFF
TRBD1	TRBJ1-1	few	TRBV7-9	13	TGTGCCAGCAGCTCGGGACAGGCTCAGGAAGCTTTCTTT	CASSSGQAQEAFF
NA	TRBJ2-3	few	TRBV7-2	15	TGTGCCAGCAGCTACCAGCAGGGGCTAACAGATACGCAGTATTTT	CASSYQQGLTDTQYF
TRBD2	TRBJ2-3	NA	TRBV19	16	TGTGCCAGTAGAGACCCGGGGGGGGTTAACACAGATACGCAGTATTTT	CASRDPGGVNTDTQYF
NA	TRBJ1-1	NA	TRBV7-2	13	TGTGCCAGCAGCTCCCAGGGATGGGGTGAAGCTTTCTTT	CASSSQGWGEAFF
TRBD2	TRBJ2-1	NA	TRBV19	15	TGTGCCAGTAGTTCCGCCGGGACTAGCGGTGATGAGCAGTTCTTC	CASSSAGTSGDEQFF
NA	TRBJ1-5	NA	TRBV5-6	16	TGTGCCAGCAGCTTGGCTTCCAGGGTGACTAATCAGCCCCAGCATTTT	CASSLASRVTNQPQHF
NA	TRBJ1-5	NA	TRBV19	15	TGTGCCAGTACCCTCCGGTGGGGGGGTAATCAGCCCCAGCATTTT	CASTLRWGGNQPQHF
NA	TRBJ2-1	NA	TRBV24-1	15	TGTGCCACCAGTGATTTTTTCGGGTTTAGGAATGAGCAGTTCTTC	CATSDFFGFRNEQFF
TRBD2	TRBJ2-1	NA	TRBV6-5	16	TGTGCCAGCAGTTACATACTAGCGGGGGGAAACAATGAGCAGTTCTTC	CASSYILAGGNNEQFF
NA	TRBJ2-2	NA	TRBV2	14	TGTGCCAGCATACTGTTCTCGAACACCGGGGAGCTGTTTTTT	CASILFSNTGELFF
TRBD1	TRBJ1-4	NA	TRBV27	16	TGTGCCAGCAGTGGGCCCAGGGGGCGCCGGGCTGAAAAACTGTTTTTT	CASSGPRGRRAEKLFF
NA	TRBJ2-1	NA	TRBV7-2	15	TGTGCCAGCAGCACCGGTGTCCGAGAAAACAATGAGCAGTTCTTC	CASSTGVRENNEQFF
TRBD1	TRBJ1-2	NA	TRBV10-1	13	TGCGCCAGCAGTGAGACTCAGACAGGGCCGGGCACCTTC	CASSETQTGPGTF
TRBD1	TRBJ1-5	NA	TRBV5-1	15	TGCGCCAGCAGCTCGGACGGACAGGGGAATCAGCCCCAGCATTTT	CASSSDGQGNQPQHF
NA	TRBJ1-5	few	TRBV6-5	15	TGTGCCAGCACCCCAGGAGGACAGCCGCATCAGCCCCAGCATTTT	CASTPGGQPHQPQHF
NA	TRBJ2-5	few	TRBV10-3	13	TGTGCCATCATGGGCAGAGCAGGAGAGACCCAGTACTTC	CAIMGRAGETQYF
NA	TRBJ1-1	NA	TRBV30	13	TGTGCCTGGAGTGTTAACATGAACACTGAAGCTTTCTTT	CAWSVNMNTEAFF
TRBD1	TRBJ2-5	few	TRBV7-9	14	TGTGCCAGCAGCTCACAGGGGGACGCCGAGACCCAGTACTTC	CASSSQGDAETQYF
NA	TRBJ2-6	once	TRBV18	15	TGTGCCAGCTCACAACAGGGTTCTGGGGCCAACGTCCTGACTTTC	CASSQQGSGANVLTF
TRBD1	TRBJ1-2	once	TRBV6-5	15	TGTGCCAGCACCCCCACAGGGGGCTTGAACTATGGCTACACCTTC	CASTPTGGLNYGYTF
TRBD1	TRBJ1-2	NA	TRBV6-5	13	TGTGCCAGCAGTTACTCGACAGGGGATGGCTACACCTTC	CASSYSTGDGYTF
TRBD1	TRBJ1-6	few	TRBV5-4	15	TGTGCCAGCAGCAGACGGGACAGGGAGGGTTCACCCCTCCACTTT	CASSRRDREGSPLHF
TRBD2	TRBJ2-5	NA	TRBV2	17	TGTGCCAGCAGTCCTCCGGGACTAGCGGGGGGGGAGCAGACCCAGTACTTC	CASSPPGLAGGEQTQYF
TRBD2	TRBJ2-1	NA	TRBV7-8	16	TGTGCCAGCAGCTCGATTAGCGGGGCCCTGAACAATGAGCAGTTCTTC	CASSSISGALNNEQFF
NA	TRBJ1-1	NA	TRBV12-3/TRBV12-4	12	TGTGCCAGCGCCGGGACTCACACTGAAGCTTTCTTT	CASAGTHTEAFF
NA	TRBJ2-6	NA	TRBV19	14	TGTGCCAGTAGTATAGCCATTGGGGCCAACGTCCTGACTTTC	CASSIAIGANVLTF
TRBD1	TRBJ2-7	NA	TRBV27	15	TGTGCCAGCAAGTCTGCTGGGACAGCCTCCTACGAGCAGTACTTC	CASKSAGTASYEQYF
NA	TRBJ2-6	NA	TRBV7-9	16	TGTGCCAGCAGCTTAGCAGTTATTAGTGTGGCCAACGTCCTGACTTTC	CASSLAVISVANVLTF
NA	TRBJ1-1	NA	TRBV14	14	TGTGCCAGCAGCCTACCCGGGGGTAACACTGAAGCTTTCTTT	CASSLPGGNTEAFF
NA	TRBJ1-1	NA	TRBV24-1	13	TGTGCCACCAGTGAAGGAGGGTACACTGAAGCTTTCTTT	CATSEGGYTEAFF
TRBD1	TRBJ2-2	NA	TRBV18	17	TGTGCCAGCTCGCCAGCCCGCGGGACAGGGTGGACCGGGGAGCTGTTTTTT	CASSPARGTGWTGELFF